This record looks at one T cell receptor (beta chain) sequence and its context. The CDR3 spans 15 residues. Trimming stripped 0 bases from V and 2 bases from J, with 9 bases between. CDR1 is SGHVS, CDR2 FNYEAQ, per germline. The sample is drawn from a study of early T cells in non-severe SARS-CoV-2 infection. MiXCR was run by TCRdb on the 5' RACE reads, yielding one entry per CDR3 protein. Of 55,000 to 85,000 distinct CDR3 sequences listed, 9% to 10% were seen once; the top ten hold roughly 15%. The receptor's source is an adult who was a healthcare worker with PCR-confirmed SARS-CoV-2 infection or an uninfected control (not recorded which). The V and J genes are TRBV7-6 and TRBJ2-3, with no clear D. Material: whole blood, obtained at baseline. The CDR3 reads CASSLAGQITDTQYF. DNA for the CDR3: TGTGCCAGCAGCTTAGCCGGGCAGATCACAGATACGCAGTATTTT. Based on the CDR3 plus reference TRBV7-6 and TRBJ2-3, the full variable domain is GAGVSQSPRYKVTKRGQDVALRCDPISGHVSLYWYRQALGQGPEFLTYFNYEAQQDKSGLPNDRFSAERPEGSISTLTIQRTEQRDSAMYRCASSLAGQITDTQYFGPGTRLTVL.